This T cell receptor beta chain came from a study of blood T cell repertoires in COVID-19. Study-level information: T cells, B-cell-depleted T cells, or PBMCs supplied cDNA or gDNA.

Produced via immunoSEQ multiplex PCR; TCRdb's table is partial and in-frame only. The sample comprises under 300,000 clones, approximately 86% of which are singletons, and 3% to 4% rests with the top ten. Recruits, aged roughly 18 to 89 years, lived in 24 US areas. From germline, CDR1 is SGHNT and CDR2 YYREEE (reference sequence). The CDR3 loop spans 14 amino acids. V shed 1 base and J shed 2 bases, with 10 bases lying between them. Sequencing was done on a sample of PBMCs or T cells enriched from blood (not recorded which). The V and J genes are TRBV5-4 and TRBJ2-7, with a possible D match to TRBD2 (6 bases). The sequence derives from a woman between 40 and 55 years old with acute COVID-19. CDR3 bases: TGTGCCAGCAGCTTGCGGGGGATTCCCTACGAGCAGTACTTC. It codes for CASSLRGIPYEQYF.